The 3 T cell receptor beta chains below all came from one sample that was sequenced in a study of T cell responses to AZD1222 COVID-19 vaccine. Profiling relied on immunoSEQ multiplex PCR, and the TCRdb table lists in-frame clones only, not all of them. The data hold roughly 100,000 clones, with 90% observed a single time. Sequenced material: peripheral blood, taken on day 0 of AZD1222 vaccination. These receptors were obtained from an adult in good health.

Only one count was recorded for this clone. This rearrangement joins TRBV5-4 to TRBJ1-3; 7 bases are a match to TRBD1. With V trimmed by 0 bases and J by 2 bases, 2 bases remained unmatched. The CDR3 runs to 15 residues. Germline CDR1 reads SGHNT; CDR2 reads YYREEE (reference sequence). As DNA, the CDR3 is TGTGCCAGCAGCTTGGACGACAGGGCTGGAAACACCATATATTTT. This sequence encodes CASSLDDRAGNTIYF.

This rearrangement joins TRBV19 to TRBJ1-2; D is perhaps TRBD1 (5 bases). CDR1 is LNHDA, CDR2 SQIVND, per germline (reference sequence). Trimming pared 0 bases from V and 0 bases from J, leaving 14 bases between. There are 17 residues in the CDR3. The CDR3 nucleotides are TGTGCCAGTAGTATAGATCATGGCAGGGTGACTAACTATGGCTACACCTTC. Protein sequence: CASSIDHGRVTNYGYTF.

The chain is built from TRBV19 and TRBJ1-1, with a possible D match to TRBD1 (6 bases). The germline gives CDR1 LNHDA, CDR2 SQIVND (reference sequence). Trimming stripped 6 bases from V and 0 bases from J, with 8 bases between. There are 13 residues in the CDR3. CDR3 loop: CASRGTLNTEAFF. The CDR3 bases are TGTGCCAGTAGGGGGACACTGAACACTGAAGCTTTCTTT.